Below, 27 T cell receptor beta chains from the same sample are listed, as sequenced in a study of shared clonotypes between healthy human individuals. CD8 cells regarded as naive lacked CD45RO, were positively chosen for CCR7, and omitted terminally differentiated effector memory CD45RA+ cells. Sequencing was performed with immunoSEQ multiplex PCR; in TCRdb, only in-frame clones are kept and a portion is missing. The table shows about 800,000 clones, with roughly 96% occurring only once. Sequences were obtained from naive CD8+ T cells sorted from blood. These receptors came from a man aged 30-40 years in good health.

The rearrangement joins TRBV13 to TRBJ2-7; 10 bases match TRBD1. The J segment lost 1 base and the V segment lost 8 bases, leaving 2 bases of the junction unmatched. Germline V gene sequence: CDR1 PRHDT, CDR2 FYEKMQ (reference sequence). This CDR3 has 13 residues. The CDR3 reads CASRGQGSYEQYF. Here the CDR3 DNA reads TGTGCCAGCCGGGGACAGGGGTCCTACGAGCAGTACTTC.

CDR3 in amino acids: CASSLVAGTRYEQYF. The CDR3, as DNA: TGTGCCAGCAGCTTGGTCGCAGGCACTAGATACGAGCAGTACTTC. The genes are TRBV5-5 and TRBJ2-7; D perhaps matches TRBD2 (5 bases). This CDR3 has 15 residues. In germline, CDR1 is SGHKS, CDR2 YYEKEE (reference sequence). The germline V and J ends were trimmed by 0 bases and 4 bases, with 14 bases remaining between them.

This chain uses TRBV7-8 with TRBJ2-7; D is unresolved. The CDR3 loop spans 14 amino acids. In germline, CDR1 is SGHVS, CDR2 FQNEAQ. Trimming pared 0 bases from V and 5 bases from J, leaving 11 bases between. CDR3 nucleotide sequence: TGTGCCAGCAGCTTAGCAGGGTTTCAGGACGAGCAGTACTTC. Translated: CASSLAGFQDEQYF.

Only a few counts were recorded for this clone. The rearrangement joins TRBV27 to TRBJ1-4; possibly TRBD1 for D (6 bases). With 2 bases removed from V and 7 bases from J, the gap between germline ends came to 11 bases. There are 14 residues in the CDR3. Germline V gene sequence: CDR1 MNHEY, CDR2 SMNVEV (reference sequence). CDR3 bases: TGTGCCAGCAGTTTACTGGGGGCCAGTGAAAAACTGTTTTTT. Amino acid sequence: CASSLLGASEKLFF.

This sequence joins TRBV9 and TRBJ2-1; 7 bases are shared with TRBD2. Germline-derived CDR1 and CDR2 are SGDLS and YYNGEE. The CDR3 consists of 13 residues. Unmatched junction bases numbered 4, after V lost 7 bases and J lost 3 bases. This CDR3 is CASGAGNYNEQFF. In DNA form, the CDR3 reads TGTGCCAGCGGAGCGGGAAACTACAATGAGCAGTTCTTC.

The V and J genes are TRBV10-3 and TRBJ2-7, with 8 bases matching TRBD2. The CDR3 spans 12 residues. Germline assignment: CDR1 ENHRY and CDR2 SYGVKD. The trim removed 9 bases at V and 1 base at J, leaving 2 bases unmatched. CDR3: CAILAGSYEQYF. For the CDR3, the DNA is TGTGCCATATTAGCGGGATCCTACGAGCAGTACTTC.

Here the CDR3 DNA reads TGCGCCAGCAGCTTCGCTTCTCGGGATGAGCAGTTCTTC. This sequence encodes CASSFASRDEQFF. J is TRBJ2-1 and V is TRBV5-1; D is unresolved. There are 13 residues in the CDR3. CDR1 is SGHRS, CDR2 YFSETQ, per germline. Trimming pared 2 bases from V and 8 bases from J, leaving 11 bases between.

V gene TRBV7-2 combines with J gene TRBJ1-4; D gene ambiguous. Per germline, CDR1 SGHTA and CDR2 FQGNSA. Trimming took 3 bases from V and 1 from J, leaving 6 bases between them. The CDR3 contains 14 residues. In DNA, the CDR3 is TGTGCCAGCAGCTTTCGCCAAACTAATGAAAAACTGTTTTTT. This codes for CASSFRQTNEKLFF.

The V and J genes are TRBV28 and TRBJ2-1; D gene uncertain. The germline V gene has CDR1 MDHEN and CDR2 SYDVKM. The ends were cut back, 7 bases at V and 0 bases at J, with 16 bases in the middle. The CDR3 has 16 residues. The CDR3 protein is CASNPVPDSSYNEQFF. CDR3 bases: TGTGCCAGCAATCCGGTACCGGATAGCTCCTACAATGAGCAGTTCTTC.

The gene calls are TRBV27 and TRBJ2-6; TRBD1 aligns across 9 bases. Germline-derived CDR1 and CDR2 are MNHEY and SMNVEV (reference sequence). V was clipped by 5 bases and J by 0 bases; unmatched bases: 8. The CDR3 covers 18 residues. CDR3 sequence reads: CASSRGTGILSGANVLTF. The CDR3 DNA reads TGTGCCAGCAGTCGCGGGACAGGGATTCTCTCTGGGGCCAACGTCCTGACTTTC.

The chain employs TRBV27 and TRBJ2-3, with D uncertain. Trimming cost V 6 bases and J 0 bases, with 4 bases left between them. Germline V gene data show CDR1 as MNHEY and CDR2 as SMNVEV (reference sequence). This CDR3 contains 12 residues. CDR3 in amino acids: CASRRSTDTQYF. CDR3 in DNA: TGTGCCAGCAGAAGGAGCACAGATACGCAGTATTTT.

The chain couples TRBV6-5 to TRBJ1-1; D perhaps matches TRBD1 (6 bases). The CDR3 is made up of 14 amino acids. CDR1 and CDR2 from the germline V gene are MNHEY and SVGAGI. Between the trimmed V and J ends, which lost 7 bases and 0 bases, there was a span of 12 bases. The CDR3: CASTPGHLNTEAFF. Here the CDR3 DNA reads TGTGCCAGCACCCCGGGACATTTGAACACTGAAGCTTTCTTT.

CDR3 in DNA: TGTGCCAGCAGCTTGGCCCTGACAGGCGGGGAAGCTTTCTTT. This gives the protein CASSLALTGGEAFF. This chain joins TRBV5-4 and TRBJ1-1, with D perhaps matching TRBD1 (6 bases). CDR1 is SGHNT and CDR2 is YYREEE in the germline V gene (reference sequence). V was clipped by 0 bases and J by 8 bases, with 14 bases between them. This CDR3 spans 14 amino acids.

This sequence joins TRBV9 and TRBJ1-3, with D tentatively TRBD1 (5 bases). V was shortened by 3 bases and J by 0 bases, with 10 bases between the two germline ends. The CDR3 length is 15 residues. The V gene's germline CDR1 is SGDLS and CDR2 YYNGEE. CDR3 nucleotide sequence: TGTGCCAGCAGCGCGACAGTAGGCTCTGGAAACACCATATATTTT. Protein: CASSATVGSGNTIYF.

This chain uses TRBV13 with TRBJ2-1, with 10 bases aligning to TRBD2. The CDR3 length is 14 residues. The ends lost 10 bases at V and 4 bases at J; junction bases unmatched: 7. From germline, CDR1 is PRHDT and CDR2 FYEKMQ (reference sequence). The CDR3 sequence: CATQREGGYNEQFF. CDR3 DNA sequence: TGTGCCACCCAGCGGGAGGGAGGGTACAATGAGCAGTTCTTC.

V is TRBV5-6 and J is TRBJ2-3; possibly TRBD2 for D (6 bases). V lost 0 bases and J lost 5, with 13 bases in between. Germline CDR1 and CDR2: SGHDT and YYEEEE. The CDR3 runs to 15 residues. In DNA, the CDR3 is TGTGCCAGCAGCTTGGTCGAGGGAGGCCTAGATACGCAGTATTTT. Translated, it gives CASSLVEGGLDTQYF.

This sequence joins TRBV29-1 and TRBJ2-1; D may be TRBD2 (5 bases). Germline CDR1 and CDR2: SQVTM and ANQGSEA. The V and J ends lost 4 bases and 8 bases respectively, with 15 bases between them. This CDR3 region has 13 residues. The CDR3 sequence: CSVAAGSRDEQFF. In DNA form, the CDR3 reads TGCAGCGTTGCGGCGGGTAGTAGGGATGAGCAGTTCTTC.

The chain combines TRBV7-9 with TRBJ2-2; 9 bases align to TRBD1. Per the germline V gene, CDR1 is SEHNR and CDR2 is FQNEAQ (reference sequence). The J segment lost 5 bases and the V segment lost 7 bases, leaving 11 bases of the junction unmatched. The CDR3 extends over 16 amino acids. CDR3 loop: CASIRVGQGRTGELFF. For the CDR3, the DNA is TGTGCCAGCATCCGGGTGGGACAGGGTCGAACCGGGGAGCTGTTTTTT.

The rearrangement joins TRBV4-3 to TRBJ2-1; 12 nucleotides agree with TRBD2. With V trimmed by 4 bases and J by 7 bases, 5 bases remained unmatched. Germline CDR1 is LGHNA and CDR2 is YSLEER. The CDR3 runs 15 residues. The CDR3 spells CASSPTSGSDNEQFF. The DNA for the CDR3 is TGCGCCAGCAGCCCGACTAGCGGGAGTGATAATGAGCAGTTCTTC.

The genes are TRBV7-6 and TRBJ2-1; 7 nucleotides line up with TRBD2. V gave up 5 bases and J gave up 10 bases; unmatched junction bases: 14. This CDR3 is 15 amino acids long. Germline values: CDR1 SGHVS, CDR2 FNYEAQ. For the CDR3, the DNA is TGTGCCAGCAGCCCCGCGGCGGGAGCGAAGTCGGAGCAGTTCTTC. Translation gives CASSPAAGAKSEQFF.

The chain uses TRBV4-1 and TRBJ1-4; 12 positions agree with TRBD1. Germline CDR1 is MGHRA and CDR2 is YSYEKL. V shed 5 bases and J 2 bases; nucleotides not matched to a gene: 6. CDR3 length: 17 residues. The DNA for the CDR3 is TGCGCCAGCAGCAACCGGGACAGGGGGCTTACTAATGAAAAACTGTTTTTT. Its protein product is CASSNRDRGLTNEKLFF.

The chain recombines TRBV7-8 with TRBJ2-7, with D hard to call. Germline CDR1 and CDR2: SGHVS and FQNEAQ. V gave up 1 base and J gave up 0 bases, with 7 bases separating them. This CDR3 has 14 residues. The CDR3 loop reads CASSLVLSSYEQYF. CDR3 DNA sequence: TGTGCCAGCAGCTTAGTCTTGAGCTCCTACGAGCAGTACTTC.

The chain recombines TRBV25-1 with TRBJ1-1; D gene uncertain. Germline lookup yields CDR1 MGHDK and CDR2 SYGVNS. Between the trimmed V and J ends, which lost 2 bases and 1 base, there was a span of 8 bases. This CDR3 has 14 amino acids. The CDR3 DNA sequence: TGTGCCAGCAGTGAACTTAATCGGAACACTGAAGCTTTCTTT. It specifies CASSELNRNTEAFF.

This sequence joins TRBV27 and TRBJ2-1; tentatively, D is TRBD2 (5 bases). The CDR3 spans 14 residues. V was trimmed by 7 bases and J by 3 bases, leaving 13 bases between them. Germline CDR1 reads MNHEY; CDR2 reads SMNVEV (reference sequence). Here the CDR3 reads CASMQDLFYNEQFF. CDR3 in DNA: TGTGCCAGCATGCAGGACTTATTCTACAATGAGCAGTTCTTC.

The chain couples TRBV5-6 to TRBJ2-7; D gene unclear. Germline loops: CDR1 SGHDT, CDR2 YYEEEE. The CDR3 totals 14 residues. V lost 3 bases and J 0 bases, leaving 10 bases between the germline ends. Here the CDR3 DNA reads TGTGCCAGCAGCTCCGACACCCCCTCCTACGAGCAGTACTTC. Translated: CASSSDTPSYEQYF.

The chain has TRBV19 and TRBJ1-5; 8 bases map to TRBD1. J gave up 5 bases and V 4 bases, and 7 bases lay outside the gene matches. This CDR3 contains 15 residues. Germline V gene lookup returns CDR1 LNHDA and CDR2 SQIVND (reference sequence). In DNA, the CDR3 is TGTGCCAGTAGTACGACAGGGGATCGGGATCAGCCCCAGCATTTT. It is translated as CASSTTGDRDQPQHF.

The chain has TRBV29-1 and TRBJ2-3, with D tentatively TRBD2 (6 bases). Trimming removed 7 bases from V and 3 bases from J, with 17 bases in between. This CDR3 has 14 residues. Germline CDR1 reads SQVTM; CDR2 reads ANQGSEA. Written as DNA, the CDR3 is TGCAGCGCCCTGGGGGGTTTAGGGACAGATACGCAGTATTTT. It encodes CSALGGLGTDTQYF.